The rows below give T cell receptor beta chains drawn from one sample of a study of PD-L1 blockade in urothelial cancer. Generated by immunoSEQ multiplex PCR, the TCRdb table keeps only in-frame clones and is missing some. This sample has about 87,000 clones, with about four fifths found just once. Here the sequenced sample was PBMCs, taken around atezolizumab (anti-PD-L1) treatment. Receptor source: a man in his sixties with urothelial cancer. CDR3s include the opening cysteine and the closing phenylalanine or tryptophan. The order of the fields is clone size, V gene, CDR3 length, D gene, J gene, CDR3 DNA, CDR3 protein. D genes are given only for firm matches. The size entry is marked missing in some rows and otherwise reads once, few, many or a size class.

.	TRBV29-1	11	.	TRBJ2-3	TGCAGCGTCCTAAGCTATGAATCGCAGTATTTT	CSVLSYESQYF
.	TRBV5-1	13	.	TRBJ2-1	TGCGCCAGCAGCTTGGGGAGGGACAATGAGCAGTTCTTC	CASSLGRDNEQFF
.	TRBV28	15	TRBD2	TRBJ2-2	TGTGCCAGCAGTTCCGGGACTAGCGGGGGCGGGGAGCTGTTTTTT	CASSSGTSGGGELFF
.	TRBV6-1	14	.	TRBJ1-1	TGTGCCAGCAGTCCTGAGGGCGTGGGCACTGAAGCTTTCTTT	CASSPEGVGTEAFF
.	TRBV6-5	15	TRBD2	TRBJ2-2	TGTGCCAGCAGCCCTCGGGGGGGTTACACCGGGGAGCTGTTTTTT	CASSPRGGYTGELFF
few	TRBV2	11	.	TRBJ1-2	TGTGCCGGCATTTTGACGGGGATCTACACCTTC	CAGILTGIYTF
.	TRBV9	13	.	TRBJ2-3	TGTGCCAGCAGCGGAAATTTAGCAGATACGCAGTATTTT	CASSGNLADTQYF
once	TRBV27	15	TRBD1	TRBJ2-7	TGTGCCAGCAGTACTCGGACAGGGGGCTCCTACGAGCAGTACTTC	CASSTRTGGSYEQYF
.	TRBV7-8	12	.	TRBJ1-6	TGTGCCAGCAGCGTTAGCAATTCACCCCTCCACTTT	CASSVSNSPLHF
.	TRBV10-3	14	TRBD1	TRBJ2-7	TGTGCCATCAGAGTAACAGGGGGCGCGTACGAGCAGTACTTC	CAIRVTGGAYEQYF
.	TRBV5-1	13	.	TRBJ2-1	TGCGCCAGCAGCGGGACAATGTACAATGAGCAGTTCTTC	CASSGTMYNEQFF